This TCR beta chain was captured by sequencing in a study of CD8 T cells in ankylosing spondylitis. This clonotype was observed a handful of times. Its specificity is unknown. Germline CDR1 is SGHTS and CDR2 is YDEGEE. Trimming shortened V by 5 bases and J by 6 bases, and 17 bases separated the two germline ends. There are 15 residues in the CDR3. The study, taken as a whole, reports: Ankylosing spondylitis blood seemed to carry a telltale TCR beta motif made of seven or eight highly homologous variants.

TCRdb fed the 5' RACE reads into MiXCR, producing one record per CDR3 protein. The table lists approximately 400,000 distinct CDR3 sequences, over 15% of them singletons. V gene TRBV5-8 combines with J gene TRBJ2-2; D possibly corresponds to TRBD2 (6 bases). The sample comprised blood, either unsorted or a sorted T cell fraction (not recorded which). The clonotype originates from a male donor with ankylosing spondylitis. CDR3 bases: TGTGCCAGCAGGGCGCGGGGACGGTTCTCCGGGGAGCTGTTTTTT. Translated: CASRARGRFSGELFF. Full variable domain (rest looked up from reference TRBV5-8 and TRBJ2-2): EAGVTQSPTHLIKTRGQQATLRCSPISGHTSVYWYQQALGLGLQFLLWYDEGEERNRGNFPPRFSGRQFPNYSSELNVNALELEDSALYLCASRARGRFSGELFFGEGSRLTVL.